This T cell receptor (beta chain) was found in a study of T cell responses to AZD1222 COVID-19 vaccine. Per the germline V gene, CDR1 is SGHVS and CDR2 is FNYEAQ. V lost 1 base and J lost 0, with 4 bases in between. This CDR3 spans 14 amino acids. Profiling relied on immunoSEQ multiplex PCR, and the TCRdb table lists in-frame clones only, not all of them. The repertoire holds about 130,000 clones, with 80% to 95% as singletons. This clone was seen only once. Antigen unknown. The study's findings and limits: Only six or seven AZD1222 recipients were seropositive at baseline. Clonal diversity was possibly underestimated, and white British individuals and females predominated among donors. Spike-wide vaccine-associated CD4 TCRs dominated at 160-218 and 743-854.

This clonotype was sampled from an adult in good health. The rearrangement links TRBV7-6 to TRBJ1-5, with D unresolved. The sample was peripheral blood, taken on day 0 of MenACWY control vaccination. Here the CDR3 reads CASSLVSSNQPQHF. The CDR3 nucleotides are TGTGCCAGCAGCTTAGTTTCTAGCAATCAGCCCCAGCATTTT.